Sequencing of this T cell receptor beta chain was carried out in a study of cytomegalovirus exposure and HLA in healthy donors. Study-wide findings and caveats: By a later analysis, the bulk of CMV-associated TCR beta chains appeared HLA-restricted. Productive status was seen about 87% or about 30% of the time for most TCR beta V segments in an earlier analysis. TCR beta sequences reportedly predicted most subjects' HLA-A and HLA-B alleles accurately.

PCR was performed using 60 Vbeta and 13 Jbeta primers. Profiled with immunoSEQ multiplex PCR; TCRdb holds only in-frame clones, not every one. Of 150,000 to 200,000 clones in the sample, 65% to 90% were seen once. This clone was counted between two and nine times. What it binds is not known. The CDR3 extends over 15 amino acids. V was clipped by 4 bases and J by 2 bases; unmatched bases: 1. Looked up from germline, CDR1 is WSHSY and CDR2 is SAAADI. Sequencing was done on a sample of PBMCs. V is TRBV10-2 and J is TRBJ2-7, with 14 positions matching TRBD2. This TCR derives from a woman under 30 in good health and CMV-seronegative. This CDR3 is CASSAGLAGAYEQYF. Here the CDR3 DNA reads TGCGCCAGCAGTGCGGGACTAGCGGGAGCCTACGAGCAGTACTTC.